This TCR beta chain originates from a study of blood T cell repertoires in COVID-19. For the study at large: The study drew acute and convalescent COVID-19 samples from the United States, Italy and Spain.

In the original workflow: It was from reference gene primer amplification that nucleated cell counts were estimated. TCRdb keeps only in-frame clones here, not all; method: immunoSEQ multiplex PCR. D and trimming were read from the DNA, whereas the V and J calls and clone size are those reported in that table. The sample has 70,000 to 90,000 clones, roughly four fifths seen once; the top ten hold more than 1%. This clone was counted a few times. CDR3 length: 16 amino acids. CDR1 is MGHRA and CDR2 is YSYEKL in the germline V gene. The J segment lost 3 bases and the V segment lost 4 bases, leaving 8 bases of the junction unmatched.

This sequence was found in a woman aged 80 or older with acute or convalescent COVID-19. J is TRBJ1-4 and V is TRBV4-1; TRBD1 matches 7 bases. Input material: peripheral blood. The CDR3 DNA sequence: TGCGCCAGCAGCCGTATACAGGGGCGTCCTAATGAAAAACTGTTTTTT. It translates to CASSRIQGRPNEKLFF.